These 19 T cell receptor beta chains originate from one sample sequenced in a study of blood T cell repertoires in COVID-19. Sequencing used immunoSEQ multiplex PCR; TCRdb keeps in-frame clones, though not all of them. Found here are 280,000 or so clones, roughly 88% of them singletons; the top ten hold around 2.2%. The sample comprised PBMCs or T cells enriched from blood (not recorded which). Receptor source: a man younger than 40 who had recovered from COVID-19.

The chain carries TRBV15 and TRBJ2-1, with D unclear. The germline gives CDR1 LNHNV, CDR2 YYDKDF (reference sequence). The CDR3 contains 14 residues. Trimming shortened V by 1 base and J by 7 bases, and 11 bases separated the two germline ends. Here the CDR3 reads CATSRAAPTNEQFF. CDR3 coding DNA: TGTGCCACCAGCAGAGCCGCACCTACGAATGAGCAGTTCTTC.

This chain links TRBV9 with TRBJ1-1, with D unresolved. Trimming pared 0 bases from V and 1 base from J, leaving 7 bases between. The length of the CDR3 is 14 residues. The germline V gene encodes CDR1 SGDLS and CDR2 YYNGEE. CDR3 DNA: TGTGCCAGCAGCGTAGTAAGCGGGAACACTGAAGCTTTCTTT. It encodes CASSVVSGNTEAFF.

V and J are TRBV18 and TRBJ1-1; 10 nucleotides match TRBD1. The CDR3 length is 15 residues. Per the germline V gene, CDR1 is KGHSH and CDR2 is LQKENI. V dropped 4 bases and J dropped 5; count of bases not matched to a gene: 7. CDR3 region: CASSQTGTGETEAFF. In DNA form, the CDR3 reads TGTGCCAGCTCACAGACCGGGACAGGGGAAACTGAAGCTTTCTTT.

This chain uses TRBV6-5 with TRBJ1-4; D might be TRBD1 (6 bases). Germline V gene data show CDR1 as MNHEY and CDR2 as SVGAGI. V dropped 6 bases and J dropped 6 bases, with 14 bases sitting between them. The CDR3 contains 14 residues. CDR3 region: CASSATGRYEKLFF. CDR3 coding DNA: TGTGCCAGCAGCGCAACAGGGAGATATGAAAAACTGTTTTTT.

CDR3 sequence: CASSLGTGDQPQHF. The CDR3 DNA reads as TGTGCCAGCAGCTTGGGTACAGGGGATCAGCCCCAGCATTTT. The V gene is TRBV5-4, the J gene TRBJ1-5, with 7 bases that match TRBD1. V was pared by 0 bases and J by 5 bases, with 2 bases of the junction left unmatched. In germline, CDR1 is SGHNT, CDR2 YYREEE (reference sequence). The CDR3 spans 14 residues.

The J gene is TRBJ1-1, the V gene TRBV10-3, with a weak D call TRBD1 (6 bases). This CDR3 comprises 12 residues. Germline CDR1 reads ENHRY; CDR2 reads SYGVKD. Trimming stripped 7 bases from V and 4 bases from J, with 10 bases between. CDR3 protein: CAITGGPTEAFF. The CDR3 region has the DNA TGTGCCATCACGGGGGGCCCCACTGAAGCTTTCTTT.

This chain connects TRBV3-1 (or the pseudogene TRBV3-2) to TRBJ1-3; D call uncertain. CDR3 size: 16 residues. The germline V gene encodes CDR1 LGHDT and CDR2 YNNKEL (reference sequence). V was trimmed by 1 base and J by 0 bases, leaving 10 bases between them. The CDR3 loop reads CASSQGGHISGNTIYF. CDR3 bases: TGTGCCAGCAGCCAAGGCGGGCACATCTCTGGAAACACCATATATTTT.

Only one count was recorded for this clone. V gene TRBV3-1 (or the pseudogene TRBV3-2) combines with J gene TRBJ2-5; 9 bases match TRBD2. V trimming: 0 bases; J trimming: 5 bases; junction bases outside the gene matches: 13. This CDR3 comprises 18 residues. Germline CDR1 is LGHDT and CDR2 is YNNKEL (reference sequence). In nucleotides, the CDR3 is TGTGCCAGCAGCCAAGAACTACGTTTGGCGGGGGGGCGTGAGACCCAGTACTTC. This codes for CASSQELRLAGGRETQYF.

V and J are TRBV5-1 and TRBJ1-6, with a tentative D call TRBD1 (6 bases). This CDR3 has 15 amino acids. The V end lost 2 bases, the J end lost 8 bases, and 14 bases lay between the germline ends. Germline V gene sequence: CDR1 SGHRS, CDR2 YFSETQ. The CDR3 DNA is TGCGCCAGCAGCTTAGGACAGCAACGGGATTCACCCCTCCACTTT. Translating it yields CASSLGQQRDSPLHF.

The chain recombines TRBV2 with TRBJ1-1; possible D gene TRBD1, 5 bases. CDR3 length equals 12 residues. The germline V gene encodes CDR1 SNHLY and CDR2 FYNNEI. V lost 8 bases and J 2 bases, leaving 9 bases between the germline ends. The CDR3 nucleotides are TGTGCCAGCTGGGGGGACAACACTGAAGCTTTCTTT. Its translation is CASWGDNTEAFF.

The chain recombines TRBV10-3 with TRBJ1-6; D gene uncertain. The ends were cut back, 4 bases at V and 7 bases at J, with 14 bases in the middle. This CDR3 comprises 15 residues. The V gene's germline CDR1 is ENHRY and CDR2 SYGVKD. The CDR3: CAISANLHKNSPLHF. Written as DNA, the CDR3 is TGTGCCATCAGTGCCAACCTTCACAAGAATTCACCCCTCCACTTT.

The V and J genes are TRBV11-2 and TRBJ1-2, with a weak D call TRBD1 (5 bases). CDR3 size: 15 residues. Germline V gene data show CDR1 as SGHAT and CDR2 as FQNNGV. Deletions cut 0 bases from V and 3 bases from J, with 11 bases between. CDR3 region: CASSLEAGSDYGYTF. DNA for the CDR3: TGTGCCAGCAGCTTAGAGGCAGGGTCGGACTATGGCTACACCTTC.

The chain has TRBV11-2 and TRBJ2-7; no clear D gene. The CDR3 is 14 amino acids. V was cut by 0 bases and J by 3 bases, with 9 bases left in between. The germline gives CDR1 SGHAT, CDR2 FQNNGV. The CDR3 region is CASSLESYGYEQYF. In DNA form, the CDR3 reads TGTGCCAGCAGCTTAGAGTCGTACGGCTACGAGCAGTACTTC.

The gene calls are TRBV10-2 and TRBJ2-7, with D possibly being TRBD1 (6 bases). V shed 6 bases and J shed 0 bases, with 9 bases lying between them. The CDR3 is 13 residues long. Germline V gene lookup returns CDR1 WSHSY and CDR2 SAAADI. This chain's CDR3 is CASRRDTSYEQYF. CDR3 DNA sequence: TGCGCCAGCAGAAGGGACACCTCCTACGAGCAGTACTTC.

J is TRBJ2-3 and V is TRBV19; 10 bases agree with TRBD2. Germline CDR1 is LNHDA and CDR2 is SQIVND (reference sequence). The CDR3 extends over 16 amino acids. J gave up 6 bases and V 1 base, and 7 bases lay outside the gene matches. The CDR3, as DNA: TGTGCCAGTAGTATAGCCGAGCGGGGGGGCCGCGATACGCAGTATTTT. As protein: CASSIAERGGRDTQYF.

This clone was picked up one time. The gene calls are TRBV5-1 and TRBJ1-5, with TRBD1 identical over 8 bases. The junction had 4 bases not matched to a gene; V was cut back by 4 bases and J by 1 base. The CDR3 loop spans 15 amino acids. Germline CDR1 and CDR2: SGHRS and YFSETQ. CDR3 sequence: CASSLQGASNQPQHF. The CDR3 DNA reads as TGCGCCAGCAGCCTCCAGGGGGCGAGCAATCAGCCCCAGCATTTT.

The genes are TRBV5-1 and TRBJ2-7; no clear D gene. Germline V gene lookup returns CDR1 SGHRS and CDR2 YFSETQ. The CDR3 spans 13 residues. V lost 4 bases, J lost 1 base, and 9 bases lay in between. Here the CDR3 reads CASSTGWSYEQYF. Written as DNA, the CDR3 is TGCGCCAGCAGCACCGGGTGGTCCTACGAGCAGTACTTC. The whole variable domain, filled in from reference TRBV5-1 and TRBJ2-7, reads KAGVTQTPRYLIKTRGQQVTLSCSPISGHRSVSWYQQTPGQGLQFLFEYFSETQRNKGNFPGRFSGRQFSNSRSEMNVSTLELGDSALYLCASSTGWSYEQYFGPGTRLTVT.

The CDR3 here is CASSFPRRRGRTGTSTDTQYF. The CDR3 nucleotides read TGTGCCAGCAGCTTCCCCCGCCGCCGAGGTCGGACCGGGACTAGCACAGATACGCAGTATTTT. This chain joins TRBV7-3 and TRBJ2-3; D perhaps matches TRBD2 (6 bases). The germline V gene encodes CDR1 SGHTA and CDR2 FQGTGA. The CDR3 has 21 amino acids. V lost 3 bases, J lost 0 bases, and 28 bases lay in between.

This clone came up once. The chain is built from TRBV7-3 and TRBJ2-3; the D is unclear. The CDR3 is 12 amino acids. V gave up 5 bases and J gave up 2 bases, with 5 bases separating them. Germline lookup yields CDR1 SGHTA and CDR2 FQGTGA. The chain's CDR3 is CASSLFTDTQYF. The CDR3 coding sequence is TGTGCCAGCAGCCTCTTCACAGATACGCAGTATTTT. The complete variable domain, with remaining parts taken from reference TRBV7-3 and TRBJ2-3, reads GAGVSQTPSNKVTEKGKYVELRCDPISGHTALYWYRQSLGQGPEFLIYFQGTGAADDSGLPNDRFFAVRPEGSVSTLKIQRTERGDSAVYLCASSLFTDTQYFGPGTRLTVL.